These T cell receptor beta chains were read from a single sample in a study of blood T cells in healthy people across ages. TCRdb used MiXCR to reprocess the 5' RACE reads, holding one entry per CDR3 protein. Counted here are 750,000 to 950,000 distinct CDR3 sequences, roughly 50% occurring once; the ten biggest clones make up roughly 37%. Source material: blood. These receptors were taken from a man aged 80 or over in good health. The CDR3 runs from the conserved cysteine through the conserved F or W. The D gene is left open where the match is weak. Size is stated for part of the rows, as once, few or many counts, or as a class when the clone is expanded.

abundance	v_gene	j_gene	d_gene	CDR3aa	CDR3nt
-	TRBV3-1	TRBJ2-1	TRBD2	CASSQRHGTSGYNEQFF	TGTGCCAGCAGCCAACGGCACGGGACTAGCGGCTACAATGAGCAGTTCTTC
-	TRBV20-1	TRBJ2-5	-	CSATGAGETQYF	TGCAGTGCCACGGGAGCGGGAGAGACCCAGTACTTC
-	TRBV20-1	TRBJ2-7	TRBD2	CMAPSGTANEQYF	TGCATGGCCCCTAGCGGGACCGCCAATGAGCAGTACTTC
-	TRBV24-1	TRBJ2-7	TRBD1	CATSDPGTGTAYEQYF	TGTGCCACCAGTGATCCCGGGACAGGGACAGCATACGAGCAGTACTTC
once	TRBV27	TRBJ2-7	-	CASSSEMVTSGHSYEQYF	TGTGCCAGCAGTTCAGAGATGGTGACTTCGGGGCACTCCTACGAGCAGTACTTC
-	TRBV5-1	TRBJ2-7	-	CASSVYGGREQYF	TGCGCCAGCAGCGTATACGGGGGGCGCGAGCAGTACTTC
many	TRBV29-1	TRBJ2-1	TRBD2	CSVEDRRSGRFNEQFF	TGCAGCGTTGAAGATCGGAGGAGCGGGAGGTTCAATGAGCAGTTCTTC
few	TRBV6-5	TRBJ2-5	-	CASSYSRGQETQYF	TGTGCCAGCAGTTACTCGAGGGGCCAAGAGACCCAGTACTTC
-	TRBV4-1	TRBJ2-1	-	CASSETGSLYNEQFF	TGCGCCAGCAGCGAAACCGGGAGCCTCTACAATGAGCAGTTCTTC
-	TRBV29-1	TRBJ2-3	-	CSVEVRDTQYF	TGCAGCGTTGAGGTACGAGATACGCAGTATTTT
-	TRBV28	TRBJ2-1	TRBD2	CASSRGLAGYEQFF	TGTGCCAGCAGCAGGGGACTAGCGGGATATGAGCAGTTCTTC
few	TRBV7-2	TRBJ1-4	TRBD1	CASSLGQGREKLFF	TGTGCCAGCAGCTTAGGACAGGGAAGAGAAAAACTGTTTTTT
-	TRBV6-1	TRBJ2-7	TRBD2	CASSEVISGSASSYEQYF	TGTGCCAGCAGTGAAGTGATTAGCGGGAGCGCCAGCTCCTACGAGCAGTACTTC
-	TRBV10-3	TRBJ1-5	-	CAIRRQEQQPQHF	TGTGCCATCAGGAGACAGGAACAGCAGCCCCAGCATTTT
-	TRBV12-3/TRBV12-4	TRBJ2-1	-	CACSSDSSYNEQFF	TGTGCCTGCAGTTCCGATAGCTCCTACAATGAGCAGTTCTTC
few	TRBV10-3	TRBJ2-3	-	CAISGTVERHRYAYF	TGTGCCATCAGTGGGACAGTAGAGCGGCACAGATACGCGTATTTT
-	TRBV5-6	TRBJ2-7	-	CASSFPRRFEQYF	TGTGCCAGCAGCTTTCCCCGACGTTTCGAGCAGTACTTC
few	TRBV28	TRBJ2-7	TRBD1	CASSVWGTVYEQYF	TGTGCCAGCAGTGTTTGGGGGACAGTGTACGAGCAGTACTTC
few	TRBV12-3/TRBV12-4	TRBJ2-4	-	CASSLRRRDIQYF	TGTGCCAGCAGTTTGCGCCGGAGGGACATTCAGTACTTC
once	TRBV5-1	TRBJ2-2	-	CASSLDGSSTGELFF	TGCGCCAGCAGCTTGGATGGGTCCAGCACCGGGGAGCTGTTTTTT
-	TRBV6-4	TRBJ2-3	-	CANSDSNHPDTQYF	TGTGCCAACAGTGACTCGAATCATCCAGATACGCAGTATTTT
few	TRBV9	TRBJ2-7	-	CASSVGLTATYEQYF	TGTGCCAGCAGCGTAGGTCTGACAGCCACCTACGAGCAGTACTTC
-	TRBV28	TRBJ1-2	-	CASYTRANYGYTF	TGTGCCAGCTATACCCGAGCTAACTATGGCTACACCTTC
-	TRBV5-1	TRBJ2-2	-	CASSLNPAGDTGELFF	TGCGCCAGCAGCTTGAACCCAGCTGGGGACACCGGGGAGCTGTTTTTT
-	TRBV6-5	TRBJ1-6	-	CASRVGYNSPLHF	TGTGCCAGCAGAGTGGGTTATAATTCACCCCTCCACTTT
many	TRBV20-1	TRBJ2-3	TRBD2	CSARTLFGGTTDTQYF	TGCAGTGCTAGGACGCTTTTCGGGGGGACCACAGATACGCAGTATTTT
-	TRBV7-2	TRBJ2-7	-	CASSAGHPYEQYF	TGTGCCAGCAGCGCGGGCCATCCTTACGAGCAGTACTTC
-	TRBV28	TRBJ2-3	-	CASSLPRGAGLDTQYF	TGTGCCAGCAGTTTACCCCGCGGCGCGGGCTTAGATACGCAGTATTTT
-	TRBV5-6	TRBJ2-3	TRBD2	CASRPLGLADYTDTQYF	TGTGCCAGCAGACCCCTTGGACTAGCGGACTACACAGATACGCAGTATTTT
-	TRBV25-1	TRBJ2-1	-	CASTSSSYNEQFF	TGTGCCAGCACCTCTAGCTCCTACAATGAGCAGTTCTTC
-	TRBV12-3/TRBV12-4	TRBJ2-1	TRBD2	CASSPTSGRVGEQFF	TGTGCCAGCAGTCCCACTAGCGGGAGGGTCGGGGAGCAGTTCTTC
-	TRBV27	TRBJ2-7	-	CASGTGSPYEQYF	TGTGCCAGCGGTACAGGGTCCCCTTACGAGCAGTACTTC
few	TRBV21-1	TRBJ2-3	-	CASSNGTPIGDTQYF	TGTGCCAGCAGCAATGGGACTCCCATAGGGGATACGCAGTATTTT
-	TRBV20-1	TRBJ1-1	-	CSARSGAYSGAFF	TGCAGTGCTAGGTCGGGGGCCTACTCTGGAGCTTTCTTT
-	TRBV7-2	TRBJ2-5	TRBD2	CASSSFGLAAYNEQYF	TGTGCCAGCAGCTCGTTTGGACTAGCGGCCTACAATGAGCAGTACTTC
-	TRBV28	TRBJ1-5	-	CASSFLVQPQHF	TGTGCCAGCAGTTTTCTGGTTCAGCCCCAGCATTTT
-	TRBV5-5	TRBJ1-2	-	CASTLAPDYGYTF	TGTGCCAGCACCCTGGCCCCGGACTATGGCTACACCTTC
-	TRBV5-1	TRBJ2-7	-	CASSHPGRALSYEQYF	TGCGCCAGCAGCCACCCGGGGCGGGCTTTATCCTACGAGCAGTACTTC
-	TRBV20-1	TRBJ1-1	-	CSAREGGGGPEAFF	TGCAGTGCTAGAGAGGGGGGGGGAGGGCCTGAAGCTTTCTTT
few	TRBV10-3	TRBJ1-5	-	CAIRKEGGQPQHF	TGTGCCATCAGGAAGGAAGGGGGTCAGCCCCAGCATTTT
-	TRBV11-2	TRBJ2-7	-	CASGRQGKYEQYF	TGTGCCAGCGGACGGCAGGGGAAGTACGAGCAGTACTTC
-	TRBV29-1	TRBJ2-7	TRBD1	CSVVGQGGPLAYEQYF	TGCAGCGTTGTCGGACAGGGGGGTCCCTTAGCATACGAGCAGTACTTC